These 19 T cell receptor beta chains were all obtained from the same sample, sequenced in a study of shared clonotypes between healthy human individuals (dated by TCRdb to 2020 to 2021). Libraries were built with the immunoSEQ multiplex PCR assay. This immuneACCESS table, as held by TCRdb, lists in-frame sequences with V and J called but not all clones. Of the missing ones, under half trace to an unresolved V gene in checked studies; the others have no known cause. Counted in this sample were roughly 2,500,000 clones; roughly 93% of them appeared once. The ten largest clones add up to around 0.37% of the sample. Sequencing was done on a sample of naive CD4+ T cells from PBMCs. Interpreted using the paper, the cell subset or site label stands for: CD45RA+ positively selected. All receptors derive from a man aged 18 to 30 in good health. Some clones in this sample may be carry-over from other donors' samples.

This clone was detected only once. The CDR3 spells CASRTLREGGREKLFF. The DNA for the CDR3 is TGTGCCAGCAGGACTCTCAGGGAAGGGGGGCGTGAAAAACTGTTTTTT. J is TRBJ1-4 and V is TRBV25-1; TRBD1 might be the D (6 bases). Trimming removed 6 bases at V and 7 bases at J, with 21 bases between. This CDR3 contains 16 residues. In germline, CDR1 is MGHDK, CDR2 SYGVNS.

This chain uses TRBV4-3 with TRBJ1-2; tentatively, D is TRBD1 (5 bases). V lost 4 bases and J 8 bases, leaving 32 bases between the germline ends. This CDR3 has 19 amino acids. Germline CDR1 is LGHNA and CDR2 is YSLEER. CDR3 amino acids: CASSPSWSGTVFSLLGYTF. DNA for the CDR3: TGCGCCAGCAGCCCCTCGTGGTCCGGGACCGTCTTTTCCTTATTGGGCTACACCTTC.

V and J are TRBV27 and TRBJ1-1; no clear D gene. This CDR3 has 13 residues. Germline V gives CDR1 MNHEY, CDR2 SMNVEV (reference sequence). V was trimmed by 5 bases and J by 4 bases, leaving 11 bases between them. The DNA of the CDR3 is TGTGCCAGCAGTACCGGACCGCGCACTGAAGCTTTCTTT. Encoded protein: CASSTGPRTEAFF.

This clone was seen more than once but under ten times. CDR3 DNA: TGTGCCAGCAGGCAGTCGAACACTGAAGCTTTCTTT. As protein: CASRQSNTEAFF. The rearrangement uses TRBV25-1 and TRBJ1-1; the D is unclear. The CDR3 is made up of 12 amino acids. V lost 6 bases and J 1 base, leaving 6 bases between the germline ends. CDR1 and CDR2 from the germline V gene are MGHDK and SYGVNS.

CDR3 in DNA: TGTGCCAGCAGCCCTAGCTTTCAGGGCAATGAGCAGTTCTTC. Translating gives CASSPSFQGNEQFF. The chain uses TRBV7-2 and TRBJ2-1; tentatively, D is TRBD1 or TRBD2 (5 bases each). The ends were cut back, 5 bases at V and 6 bases at J, with 14 bases in the middle. Germline V gene sequence: CDR1 SGHTA, CDR2 FQGNSA. This CDR3 is 14 amino acids long.

The chain has TRBV7-6 and TRBJ2-5; tentative D call: TRBD2 (6 bases). V shed 5 bases and J shed 5 bases, with 18 bases lying between them. Germline CDR1 reads SGHVS; CDR2 reads FNYEAQ. The CDR3 runs to 15 residues. The CDR3 DNA is TGTGCCAGCAGCCCCCGGTTGTGGGCGGGGGAGACCCAGTACTTC. Translated, it gives CASSPRLWAGETQYF.

The V gene is TRBV7-9, the J gene TRBJ1-1; D is unresolved. The CDR3 runs 16 residues. CDR1 SEHNR and CDR2 FQNEAQ come from the germline V gene (reference sequence). With 4 bases removed from V and 4 bases from J, the gap between germline ends came to 19 bases. CDR3 nucleotide sequence: TGTGCCAGCAGCTCAAGGACCCCGGCCGTGGGCACTGAAGCTTTCTTT. Translating gives CASSSRTPAVGTEAFF.

This clone has only one observation. The chain uses TRBV4-1 and TRBJ2-4; the D gene is possibly TRBD1 (6 bases). The V end lost 4 bases, the J end lost 3 bases, and 16 bases lay between the germline ends. The CDR3 spans 16 residues. The V gene's germline CDR1 is MGHRA and CDR2 YSYEKL. The CDR3 spells CASSLVFTGFKNIQYF. The CDR3 DNA reads TGCGCCAGCAGCCTTGTATTTACAGGGTTCAAAAACATTCAGTACTTC.

The V gene is TRBV5-6, the J gene TRBJ1-3; 7 bases are shared with TRBD1. Unmatched junction bases numbered 10, after V lost 1 base and J lost 0 bases. Germline V CDR1 and CDR2: SGHDT, YYEEEE. The CDR3 totals 18 residues. The CDR3 coding sequence is TGTGCCAGCAGCTTGCCTACGGGGACAGCAGACTCTGGAAACACCATATATTTT. Protein: CASSLPTGTADSGNTIYF.

In its sample, this clone was seen once. The same CDR3 can be traced to other DNA sequences in this sample. The chain employs TRBV29-1 and TRBJ1-1, with D possibly being TRBD1 (5 bases). This CDR3 contains 13 residues. Germline loops: CDR1 SQVTM, CDR2 ANQGSEA. Trimming removed 3 bases at V and 2 bases at J, with 10 bases between. CDR3 nucleotide sequence: TGCAGCGTTGAGGGGCGATTAAACACTGAAGCTTTCTTT. Translating it yields CSVEGRLNTEAFF. The whole variable domain, remainder taken from reference TRBV29-1 and TRBJ1-1, is SAVISQKPSRDICQRGTSLTIQCQVDSQVTMMFWYRQQPGQSLTLIATANQGSEATYESGFVIDKFPISRPNLTFSTLTVSNMSPEDSSIYLCSVEGRLNTEAFFGQGTRLTVV.

This chain uses TRBV27 with TRBJ2-2, with 7 positions matching TRBD2. Germline CDR1 MNHEY, CDR2 SMNVEV (reference sequence). The CDR3 spans 14 residues. With 3 bases clipped from V and 3 bases from J, the junction kept 1 base outside the gene matches. The CDR3 DNA sequence: TGTGCCAGCAGTTTGGGGGGGTACACCGGGGAGCTGTTTTTT. Amino acids: CASSLGGYTGELFF.

This clone was recorded only once. The sample holds other DNA sequences that translate to the same CDR3. This chain joins TRBV2 and TRBJ2-2, with unresolved D. In germline, CDR1 is SNHLY, CDR2 FYNNEI. V lost 6 bases, J lost 1 base, and 6 bases lay in between. The CDR3 length is 13 residues. CDR3 nucleotides: TGTGCCAGCAGAACAGAGAACACCGGGGAGCTGTTTTTT. It encodes CASRTENTGELFF.

The V gene is TRBV5-1, the J gene TRBJ1-6, with D possibly matching TRBD1 (6 bases). The CDR3 length is 15 residues. Trimming cost V 3 bases and J 9 bases, with 16 bases left between them. CDR1 is SGHRS and CDR2 is YFSETQ in the germline V gene. CDR3 DNA sequence: TGCGCCAGCAGCTCTACAGGGCGCGAGAGTTCACCCCTCCACTTT. Encoded protein: CASSSTGRESSPLHF.

The chain employs TRBV19 and TRBJ1-3; the D gene is possibly TRBD1 (5 bases). Germline CDR1 reads LNHDA; CDR2 reads SQIVND (reference sequence). This CDR3 comprises 14 residues. V lost 5 bases, J lost 2 bases, and 10 bases lay in between. CDR3 sequence: CASSAGPPGNTIYF. The CDR3 DNA is TGTGCCAGTAGTGCAGGGCCTCCTGGAAACACCATATATTTT.

The V gene is TRBV2, the J gene TRBJ1-5, with 7 nucleotides matching TRBD1. V gave up 6 bases and J gave up 2 bases; unmatched junction bases: 16. Germline V gene sequence: CDR1 SNHLY, CDR2 FYNNEI. This CDR3 is 18 amino acids long. CDR3: CASRPPQRAGTGNQPQHF. The DNA for the CDR3 is TGTGCCAGCAGACCCCCCCAAAGGGCAGGGACAGGCAATCAGCCCCAGCATTTT. Combining the CDR3 with reference TRBV2 and TRBJ1-5 gives the whole variable domain EPEVTQTPSHQVTQMGQEVILRCVPISNHLYFYWYRQILGQKVEFLVSFYNNEISEKSEIFDDQFSVERPDGSNFTLKIRSTKLEDSAMYFCASRPPQRAGTGNQPQHFGDGTRLSIL.

The chain combines TRBV27 with TRBJ2-2; D ambiguous. Trimming took off 5 bases at V and 0 bases at J, with 7 bases between the two ends. The CDR3 runs 14 residues. Germline CDR1 is MNHEY and CDR2 is SMNVEV (reference sequence). The CDR3 region has the DNA TGTGCCAGCAGTCCCCCCGCGAACACCGGGGAGCTGTTTTTT. Its protein is CASSPPANTGELFF.

This chain links TRBV6-6 with TRBJ2-1, with a possible D match to TRBD2 (6 bases). Trimming stripped 7 bases from V and 10 bases from J, with 17 bases between. The CDR3 is 13 amino acids. Germline values: CDR1 MNHNY, CDR2 SVGAGI (reference sequence). CDR3 sequence (DNA): TGTGCCAGCAAAAGGGACTTGTTTGAGGAGCAGTTCTTC. Amino acid sequence: CASKRDLFEEQFF.

Regarding this clone: The sample holds other DNA sequences that translate to the same CDR3. The gene calls are TRBV6-5 and TRBJ2-3, with TRBD2 as a possible D gene (6 bases). There are 13 residues in the CDR3. V lost 3 bases and J lost 6, with 10 bases in between. Looked up from germline, CDR1 is MNHEY and CDR2 is SVGAGI. The CDR3, as DNA: TGTGCCAGCAGTTATCCGGGAGCGGATACGCAGTATTTT. Its translation: CASSYPGADTQYF.

This chain uses TRBV7-7 with TRBJ2-7; maybe TRBD1 (6 bases). V was cut by 1 base and J by 5 bases, with 9 bases left in between. This CDR3 region has 13 residues. The germline V gene encodes CDR1 SSHAT and CDR2 FNYEAQ (reference sequence). The CDR3 nucleotides are TGTGCCAGCAGCTTAGTACCAGGGGACGAGCAGTACTTC. Translation: CASSLVPGDEQYF.